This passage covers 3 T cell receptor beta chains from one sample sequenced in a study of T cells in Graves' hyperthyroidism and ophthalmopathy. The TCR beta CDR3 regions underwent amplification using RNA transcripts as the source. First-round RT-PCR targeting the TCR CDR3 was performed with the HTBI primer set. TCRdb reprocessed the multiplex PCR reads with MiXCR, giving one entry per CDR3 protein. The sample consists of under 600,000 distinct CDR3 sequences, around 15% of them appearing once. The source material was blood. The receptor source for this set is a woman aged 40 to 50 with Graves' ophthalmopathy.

The CDR3 nucleotides read TGTGCCAGCAGCTCGGGACAGCGCACCGGGGAGCTGTTTTTT. It yields the protein CASSSGQRTGELFF. The V gene is TRBV28, the J gene TRBJ2-2; 7 positions agree with TRBD1. The germline CDR1 and CDR2 sequences are MDHEN and SYDVKM. CDR3 size: 14 residues. The trim removed 6 bases at V and 4 bases at J, leaving 5 bases unmatched.

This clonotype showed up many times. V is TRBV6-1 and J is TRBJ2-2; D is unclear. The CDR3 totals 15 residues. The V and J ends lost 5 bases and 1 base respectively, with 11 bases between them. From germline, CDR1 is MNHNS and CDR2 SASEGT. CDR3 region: CASSFPTGNTGELFF. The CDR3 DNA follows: TGTGCCAGCAGTTTCCCAACGGGGAACACCGGGGAGCTGTTTTTT.

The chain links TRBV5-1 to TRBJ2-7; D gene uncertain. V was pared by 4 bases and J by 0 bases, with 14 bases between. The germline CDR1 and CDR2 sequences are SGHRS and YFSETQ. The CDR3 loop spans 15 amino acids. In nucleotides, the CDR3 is TGCGCCAGCAGCCCGGGTGATCTGAGCTCCTACGAGCAGTACTTC. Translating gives CASSPGDLSSYEQYF.